This T cell receptor beta chain was recorded in a study of blood T cell repertoires in COVID-19. The junction had 6 bases not matched to a gene; V was cut back by 8 bases and J by 0 bases. Germline V gene lookup returns CDR1 MNHEY and CDR2 SMNVEV (reference sequence). There are 15 residues in the CDR3. Sequenced by immunoSEQ multiplex PCR; TCRdb stores in-frame clones only, minus some. The data contain 650,000 to 800,000 clones, just under 90% of them singletons. The sequence derives from a woman aged 18-29 years with acute or convalescent COVID-19. Sequencing used peripheral blood. The chain has TRBV27 and TRBJ2-7, with 11 bases that match TRBD2. The CDR3 reads CASATSGGLSYEQYF. DNA for the CDR3: TGTGCCAGCGCTACTAGCGGGGGACTCTCCTACGAGCAGTACTTC.